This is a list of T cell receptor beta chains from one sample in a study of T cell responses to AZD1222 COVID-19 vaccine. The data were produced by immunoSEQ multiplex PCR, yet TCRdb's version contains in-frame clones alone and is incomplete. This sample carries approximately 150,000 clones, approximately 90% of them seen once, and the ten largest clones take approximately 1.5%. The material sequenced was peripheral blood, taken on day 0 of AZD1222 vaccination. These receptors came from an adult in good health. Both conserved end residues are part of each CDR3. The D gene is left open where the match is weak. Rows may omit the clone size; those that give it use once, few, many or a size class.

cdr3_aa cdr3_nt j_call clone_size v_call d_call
CASSQGGGINQPQHF TGTGCCAGCAGCCAAGGGGGGGGGATCAATCAGCCCCAGCATTTT TRBJ1-5 NA TRBV3-1/TRBV3-2 NA
CASSPGTLWADTQYF TGTGCCAGCTCACCAGGAACCCTTTGGGCAGATACGCAGTATTTT TRBJ2-3 NA TRBV18 NA
CASSQSFPGSYGYTF TGCGCCAGCAGCCAATCGTTCCCAGGCTCTTATGGCTACACCTTC TRBJ1-2 NA TRBV4-1 NA
CASSLYAGSGANVLTF TGTGCCAGCAGTTTGTATGCAGGCTCTGGGGCCAACGTCCTGACTTTC TRBJ2-6 NA TRBV28 NA
CASSFGPGAANYGYTF TGCGCCAGCAGCTTCGGGCCCGGGGCGGCGAACTATGGCTACACCTTC TRBJ1-2 NA TRBV5-1 NA
CASSLLAGLVNEQFF TGTGCCAGCAGCTTATTGGCTGGTCTCGTCAATGAGCAGTTCTTC TRBJ2-1 NA TRBV11-2 NA
CSVESWGGDTQYF TGCAGCGTTGAGTCGTGGGGGGGGGATACGCAGTATTTT TRBJ2-3 once TRBV29-1 TRBD2
CASSWDRGALPEQYF TGTGCCAGCAGTTGGGACAGGGGCGCTCTCCCCGAGCAGTACTTC TRBJ2-7 NA TRBV6-5 TRBD1
CASSPIARGHNEQFF TGTGCCAGCAGCCCTATAGCCAGGGGGCACAATGAGCAGTTCTTC TRBJ2-1 NA TRBV28 TRBD1
CASSSDLAYEQYF TGTGCCAGCAGCTCCGACTTGGCCTACGAGCAGTACTTC TRBJ2-7 NA TRBV5-6 NA
CASSSYRGAMTYEQYF TGTGCCAGCAGTTCTTACAGGGGAGCAATGACCTACGAGCAGTACTTC TRBJ2-7 NA TRBV28 TRBD1
CASSQADYEQYF TGTGCCAGCAGCCAAGCTGACTACGAGCAGTACTTC TRBJ2-7 once TRBV3-1/TRBV3-2 NA
CASSEGGPGYGYTF TGTGCCAGCAGTGAAGGGGGGCCGGGCTATGGCTACACCTTC TRBJ1-2 NA TRBV2 NA
CASSEFALAGGIHEQFF TGTGCCAGCAGTGAATTTGCTCTGGCGGGGGGGATCCATGAGCAGTTCTTC TRBJ2-1 NA TRBV6-4 TRBD2
CASMVGARFEAFF TGTGCCAGTATGGTAGGGGCACGTTTCGAAGCTTTCTTT TRBJ1-1 NA TRBV19 NA
CASSQVSNRGPTNYGYTF TGCGCCAGCAGCCAAGTTTCTAATAGGGGGCCCACAAACTATGGCTACACCTTC TRBJ1-2 NA TRBV4-1 TRBD1
CASSLYPPRERRGETQYF TGTGCCAGCAGCTTATATCCCCCCCGGGAGCGCCGAGGTGAGACGCAGTATTTT TRBJ2-3 NA TRBV7-3 NA